This T cell receptor beta chain was profiled in a study of human T cells and chemical hapten exposure. V dropped 2 bases and J dropped 1 base, with 5 bases sitting between them. The V gene's germline CDR1 is MNHEY and CDR2 SMNVEV (reference sequence). The CDR3 has 13 residues. The library tagged individual cDNA molecules with unique molecular identifiers. Study processing details: From around 25,000 to 690,000 TCRs were found per sample, with a median of around 100,000. From the RACE reads, TCRdb called clonotypes with MiXCR, one entry per CDR3 protein. V and J calls and clone size were set by TCRdb, not the authors. The table lists over 75,000 distinct CDR3 sequences, approximately 8% of them singletons. Noted time point: patch test 1, 2 weeks after DPC sensitization. The treatment denotes: therapeutic diphenylcyclopropenone sensitization with weekly scalp DPC. Blood collection happened ahead of applying each patch test.

By share, this clonotype ranks as medium-sized. The sample was whole blood, taken in connection with sensitization to the hapten diphenylcyclopropenone (DPC). The clonotype comes from a woman aged 25 to 39 with alopecia areata. Some clones in this sample may be carry-over from other donors' samples. The chain recombines TRBV27 with TRBJ1-1, with D unclear. The CDR3 region has the DNA TGTGCCAGCAGTTTAAAAGGGAACACTGAAGCTTTCTTT. Protein product: CASSLKGNTEAFF.